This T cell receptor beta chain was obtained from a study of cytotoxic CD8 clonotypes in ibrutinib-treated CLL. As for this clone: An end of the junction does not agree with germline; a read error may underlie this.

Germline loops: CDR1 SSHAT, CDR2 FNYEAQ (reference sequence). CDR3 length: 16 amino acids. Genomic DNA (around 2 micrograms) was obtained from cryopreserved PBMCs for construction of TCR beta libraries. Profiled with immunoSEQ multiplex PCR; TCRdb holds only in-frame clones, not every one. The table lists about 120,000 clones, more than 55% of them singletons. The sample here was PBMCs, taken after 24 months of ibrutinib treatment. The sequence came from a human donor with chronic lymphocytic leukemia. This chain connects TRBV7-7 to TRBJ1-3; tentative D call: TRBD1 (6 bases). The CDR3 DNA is TGTGCTAGCAGCTTATTACAGGGAGCCTCTGGAAACACCATATATTTT. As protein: CASSLLQGASGNTIYF.